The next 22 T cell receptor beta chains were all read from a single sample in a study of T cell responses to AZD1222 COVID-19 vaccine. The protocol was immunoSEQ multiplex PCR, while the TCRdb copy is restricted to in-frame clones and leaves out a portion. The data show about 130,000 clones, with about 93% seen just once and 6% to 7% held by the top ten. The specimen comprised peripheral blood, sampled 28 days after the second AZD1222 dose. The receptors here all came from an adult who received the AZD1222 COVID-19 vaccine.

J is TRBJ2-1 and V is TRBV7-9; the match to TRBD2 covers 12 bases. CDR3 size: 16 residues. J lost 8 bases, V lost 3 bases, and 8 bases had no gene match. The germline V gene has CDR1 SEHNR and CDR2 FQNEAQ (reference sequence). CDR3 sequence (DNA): TGTGCCAGCAGCTTTACTAGCGGGGGGCCGGACGATGAGCAGTTCTTC. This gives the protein CASSFTSGGPDDEQFF.

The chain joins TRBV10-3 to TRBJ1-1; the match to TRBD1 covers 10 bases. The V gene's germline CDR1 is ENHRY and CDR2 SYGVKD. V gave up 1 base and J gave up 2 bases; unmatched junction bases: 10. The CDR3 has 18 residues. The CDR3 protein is CAISEFRDRGRGNTEAFF. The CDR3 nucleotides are TGTGCCATCAGTGAGTTCCGGGACAGGGGAAGAGGAAACACTGAAGCTTTCTTT.

CDR3 protein: CASSLEGLVLNEQFF. The CDR3 DNA follows: TGTGCCAGCAGCTTAGAAGGACTAGTTTTGAATGAGCAGTTCTTC. The rearrangement uses TRBV11-2 and TRBJ2-1; 7 nucleotides line up with TRBD2. With 0 bases clipped from V and 7 bases from J, the junction kept 6 bases outside the gene matches. Germline CDR1 SGHAT, CDR2 FQNNGV. This CDR3 has 15 amino acids.

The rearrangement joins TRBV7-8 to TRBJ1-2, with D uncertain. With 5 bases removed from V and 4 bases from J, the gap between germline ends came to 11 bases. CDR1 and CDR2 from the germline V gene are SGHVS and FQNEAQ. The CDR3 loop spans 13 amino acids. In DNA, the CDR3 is TGTGCCAGCAGCCAGGTCGGGCTCTATGGCTACACCTTC. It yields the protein CASSQVGLYGYTF.

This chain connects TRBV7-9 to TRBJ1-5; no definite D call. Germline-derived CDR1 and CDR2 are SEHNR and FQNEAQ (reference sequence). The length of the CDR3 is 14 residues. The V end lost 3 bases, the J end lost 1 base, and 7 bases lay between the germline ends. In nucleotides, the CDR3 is TGTGCCAGCAGCTTGGAACGCAGCAATCAGCCCCAGCATTTT. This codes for CASSLERSNQPQHF.

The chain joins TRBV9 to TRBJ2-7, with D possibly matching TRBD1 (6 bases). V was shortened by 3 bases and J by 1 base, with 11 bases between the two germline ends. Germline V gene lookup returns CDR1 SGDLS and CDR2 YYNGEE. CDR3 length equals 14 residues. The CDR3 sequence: CASSAGGQSYEQYF. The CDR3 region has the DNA TGTGCCAGCAGCGCCGGAGGACAGTCCTACGAGCAGTACTTC.

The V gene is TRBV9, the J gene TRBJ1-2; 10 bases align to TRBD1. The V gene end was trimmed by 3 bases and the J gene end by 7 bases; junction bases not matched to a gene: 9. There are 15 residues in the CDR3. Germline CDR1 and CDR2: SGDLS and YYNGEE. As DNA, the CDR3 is TGTGCCAGCAGCGCCGGCGGACAGGGGGGTTTTGGCTACACCTTC. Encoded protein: CASSAGGQGGFGYTF.

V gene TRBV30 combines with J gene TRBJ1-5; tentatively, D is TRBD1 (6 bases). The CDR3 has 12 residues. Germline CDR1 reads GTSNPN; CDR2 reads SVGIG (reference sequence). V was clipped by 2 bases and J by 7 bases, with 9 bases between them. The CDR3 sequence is CAWSLQGQPQHF. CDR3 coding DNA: TGTGCCTGGAGTCTACAGGGACAGCCCCAGCATTTT. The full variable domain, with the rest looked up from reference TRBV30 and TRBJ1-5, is SQTIHQWPATLVQPVGSPLSLECTVEGTSNPNLYWYRQAAGRGLQLLFYSVGIGQISSEVPQNLSASRPQDRQFILSSKKLLLSDSGFYLCAWSLQGQPQHFGDGTRLSIL.

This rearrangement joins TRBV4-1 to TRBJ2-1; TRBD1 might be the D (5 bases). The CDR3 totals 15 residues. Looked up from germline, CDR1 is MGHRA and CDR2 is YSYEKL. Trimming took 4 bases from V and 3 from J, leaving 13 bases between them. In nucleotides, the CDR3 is TGCGCCAGCAGCCCAACGGGTCAGGGCTACAATGAGCAGTTCTTC. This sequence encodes CASSPTGQGYNEQFF.

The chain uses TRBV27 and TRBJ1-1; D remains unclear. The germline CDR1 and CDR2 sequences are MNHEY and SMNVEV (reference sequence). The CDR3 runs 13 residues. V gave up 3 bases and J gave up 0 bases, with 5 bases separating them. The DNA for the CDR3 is TGTGCCAGCAGTTTGGACGTGAACACTGAAGCTTTCTTT. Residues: CASSLDVNTEAFF.

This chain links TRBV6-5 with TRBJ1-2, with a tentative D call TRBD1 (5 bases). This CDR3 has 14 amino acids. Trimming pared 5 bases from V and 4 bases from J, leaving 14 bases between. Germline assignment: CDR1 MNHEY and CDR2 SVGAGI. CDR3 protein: CASSPNRRGYGYTF. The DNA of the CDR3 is TGTGCCAGCAGTCCAAACAGGAGGGGCTATGGCTACACCTTC.

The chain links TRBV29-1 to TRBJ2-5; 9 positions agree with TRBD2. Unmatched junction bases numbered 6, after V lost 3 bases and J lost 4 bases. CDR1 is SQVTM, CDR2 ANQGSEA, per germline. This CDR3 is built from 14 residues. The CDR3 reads CSVDRGSGGETQYF. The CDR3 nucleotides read TGCAGCGTTGATCGGGGTAGCGGGGGAGAGACCCAGTACTTC.

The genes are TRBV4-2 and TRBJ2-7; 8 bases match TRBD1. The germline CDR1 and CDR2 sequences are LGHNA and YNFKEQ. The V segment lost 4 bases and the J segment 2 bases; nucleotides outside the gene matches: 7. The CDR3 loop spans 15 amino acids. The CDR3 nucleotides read TGTGCCAGCAGCCTCGGGACAGGACTAACCTACGAGCAGTACTTC. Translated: CASSLGTGLTYEQYF.

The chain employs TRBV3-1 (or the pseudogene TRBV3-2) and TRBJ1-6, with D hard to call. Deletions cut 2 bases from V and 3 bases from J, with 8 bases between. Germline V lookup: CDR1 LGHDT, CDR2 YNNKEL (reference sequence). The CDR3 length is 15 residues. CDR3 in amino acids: CASSQQVGYNSPLHF. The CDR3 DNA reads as TGTGCCAGCAGCCAACAAGTGGGCTATAATTCACCCCTCCACTTT.

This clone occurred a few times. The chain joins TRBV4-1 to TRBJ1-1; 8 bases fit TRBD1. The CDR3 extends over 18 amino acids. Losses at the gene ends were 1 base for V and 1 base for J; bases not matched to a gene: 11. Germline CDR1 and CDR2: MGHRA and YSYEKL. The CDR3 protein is CASSQGRQGATRNTEAFF. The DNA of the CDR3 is TGCGCCAGCAGCCAAGGACGGCAGGGGGCGACAAGGAACACTGAAGCTTTCTTT.

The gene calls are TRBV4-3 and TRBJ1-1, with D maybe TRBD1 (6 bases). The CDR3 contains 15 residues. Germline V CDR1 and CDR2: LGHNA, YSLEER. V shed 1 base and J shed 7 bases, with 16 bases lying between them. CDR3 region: CASSQGTVSSNEAFF. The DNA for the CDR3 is TGCGCCAGCAGCCAAGGGACAGTTTCCAGTAATGAAGCTTTCTTT.

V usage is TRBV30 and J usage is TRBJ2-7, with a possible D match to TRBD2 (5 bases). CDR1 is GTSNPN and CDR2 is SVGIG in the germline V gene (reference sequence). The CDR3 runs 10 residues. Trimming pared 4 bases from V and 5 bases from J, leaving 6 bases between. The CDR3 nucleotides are TGTGCCTGGAAGAGGGACGAGCAGTACTTC. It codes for CAWKRDEQYF.

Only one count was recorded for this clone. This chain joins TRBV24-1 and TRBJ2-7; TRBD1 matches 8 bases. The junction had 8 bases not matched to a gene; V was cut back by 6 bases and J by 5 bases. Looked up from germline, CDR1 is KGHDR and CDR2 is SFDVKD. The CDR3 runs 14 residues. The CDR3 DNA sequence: TGTGCCACCAGTCCCCGGGACAGGACCCACGAGCAGTACTTC. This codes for CATSPRDRTHEQYF.

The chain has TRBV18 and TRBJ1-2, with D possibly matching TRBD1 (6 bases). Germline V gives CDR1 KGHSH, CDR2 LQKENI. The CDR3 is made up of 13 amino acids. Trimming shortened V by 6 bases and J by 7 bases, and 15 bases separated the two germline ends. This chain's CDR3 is CASSWDTLSGYTF. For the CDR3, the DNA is TGTGCCAGCTCCTGGGACACATTAAGTGGCTACACCTTC.

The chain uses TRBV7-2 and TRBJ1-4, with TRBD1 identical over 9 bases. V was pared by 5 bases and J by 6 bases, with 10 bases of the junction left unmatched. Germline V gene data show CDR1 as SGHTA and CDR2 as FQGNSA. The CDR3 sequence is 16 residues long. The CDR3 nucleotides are TGTGCCAGCAGCGAACACACCGGGACAGGGTATGAAAAACTGTTTTTT. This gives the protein CASSEHTGTGYEKLFF. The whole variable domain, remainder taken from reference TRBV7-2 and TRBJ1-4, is GAGVSQSPSNKVTEKGKDVELRCDPISGHTALYWYRQSLGQGLEFLIYFQGNSAPDKSGLPSDRFSAERTGGSVSTLTIQRTQQEDSAVYLCASSEHTGTGYEKLFFGSGTQLSVL.

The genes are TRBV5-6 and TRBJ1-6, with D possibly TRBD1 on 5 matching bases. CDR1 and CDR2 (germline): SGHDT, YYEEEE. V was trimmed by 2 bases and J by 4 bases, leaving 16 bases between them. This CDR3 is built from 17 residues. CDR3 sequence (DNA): TGTGCCAGCAGCTTAGGCGACTGGGGGGTTTATAATTCACCCCTCCACTTT. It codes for CASSLGDWGVYNSPLHF.

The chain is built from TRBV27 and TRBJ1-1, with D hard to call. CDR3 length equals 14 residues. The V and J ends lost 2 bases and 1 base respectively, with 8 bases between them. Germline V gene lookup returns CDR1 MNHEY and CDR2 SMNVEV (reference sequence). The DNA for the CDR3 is TGTGCCAGCAGTTTAACTAACGGGAACACTGAAGCTTTCTTT. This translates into CASSLTNGNTEAFF.